The 16 T cell receptor beta chains presented below share a single source sample, sequenced in a study of control samples from healthy donors and cancer patients. Generated by immunoSEQ multiplex PCR, the TCRdb table keeps only in-frame clones and is missing some. This table has approximately 140,000 clones, approximately 93% appearing once. The source material was blood. Source of these receptors: a man younger than 35 in good health.

The chain is built from TRBV5-1 and TRBJ2-2, with 8 bases lining up with TRBD2. The V segment lost 0 bases and the J segment 6 bases; nucleotides outside the gene matches: 4. The CDR3 is made up of 15 amino acids. The germline gives CDR1 SGHRS, CDR2 YFSETQ. The CDR3, as DNA: TGCGCCAGCAGCTTGGGCGGGGGGAGCGCCGGGGAGCTGTTTTTT. It translates to CASSLGGGSAGELFF.

The CDR3 spells CASSFGQGGDTQYF. The CDR3 DNA reads TGTGCCAGCAGTTTCGGACAGGGAGGCGATACGCAGTATTTT. The chain employs TRBV6-6 and TRBJ2-3, with 8 bases identical to TRBD1. This CDR3 is built from 14 residues. V lost 4 bases to trimming and J lost 6 bases; unmatched junction nucleotides: 6. The germline V gene encodes CDR1 MNHNY and CDR2 SVGAGI (reference sequence).

This clone was recorded only once. The gene calls are TRBV5-1 and TRBJ1-2; D might be TRBD1 (6 bases). The V and J ends lost 3 bases and 4 bases respectively, with 19 bases between them. This CDR3 region has 16 residues. Germline assignment: CDR1 SGHRS and CDR2 YFSETQ. The CDR3 loop reads CASSSTNQGNLYGYTF. As DNA, the CDR3 is TGCGCCAGCAGCTCAACGAATCAGGGGAACCTCTATGGCTACACCTTC.

The genes are TRBV19 and TRBJ2-7; D may be TRBD1 (6 bases). Germline CDR1 and CDR2: LNHDA and SQIVND (reference sequence). Between the trimmed V and J ends, which lost 3 bases and 1 base, there was a span of 10 bases. The CDR3 has 14 residues. CDR3 residues: CASSIAGASYEQYF. CDR3 in DNA: TGTGCCAGTAGTATCGCAGGGGCGTCCTACGAGCAGTACTTC.

This clone was seen a single time. The chain combines TRBV2 with TRBJ2-5, with D tentatively TRBD1 or TRBD2 (5 bases each). The CDR3 has 15 residues. The ends were cut back, 0 bases at V and 4 bases at J, with 12 bases in the middle. Germline V gives CDR1 SNHLY, CDR2 FYNNEI. The CDR3 region has the DNA TGTGCCAGCAGTGAAGCCGGGACCCCCGGAGAGACCCAGTACTTC. Protein sequence: CASSEAGTPGETQYF. Full variable domain (rest looked up from reference TRBV2 and TRBJ2-5): EPEVTQTPSHQVTQMGQEVILRCVPISNHLYFYWYRQILGQKVEFLVSFYNNEISEKSEIFDDQFSVERPDGSNFTLKIRSTKLEDSAMYFCASSEAGTPGETQYFGPGTRLLVL.

The CDR3: CASSDRDPREEKLFF. CDR3 in DNA: TGTGCCAGCAGCGATAGGGACCCCCGGGAAGAAAAACTGTTTTTT. The chain uses TRBV7-6 and TRBJ1-4; D may be TRBD1 (5 bases). V lost 5 bases to trimming and J lost 8 bases, with 18 bases between them. Germline CDR1 reads SGHVS; CDR2 reads FNYEAQ. The CDR3 is 15 residues long.

The chain carries TRBV9 and TRBJ2-3; 7 bases fit TRBD2. This CDR3 has 13 amino acids. V shed 7 bases, J shed 4 bases, and the junction held 6 bases outside the gene matches. Germline CDR1 reads SGDLS; CDR2 reads YYNGEE. The DNA for the CDR3 is TGTGCCAGCTGGCGGGAGAATTCAGATACGCAGTATTTT. Encoded protein: CASWRENSDTQYF.

The count of this clone is one. J is TRBJ1-3 and V is TRBV5-1; 7 positions match TRBD1. Per the germline V gene, CDR1 is SGHRS and CDR2 is YFSETQ. The ends lost 4 bases at V and 2 bases at J; junction bases unmatched: 6. The CDR3 spans 15 residues. The CDR3 loop is CASSPTGAAGNTIYF. Written as DNA, the CDR3 is TGCGCCAGCAGCCCTACAGGGGCTGCTGGAAACACCATATATTTT.

The J gene is TRBJ2-7, the V gene TRBV7-6; TRBD2 aligns across 9 bases. The CDR3 is 16 amino acids. J gave up 0 bases and V 5 bases, and 8 bases lay outside the gene matches. Germline-derived CDR1 and CDR2 are SGHVS and FNYEAQ. CDR3 region: CASSPLGGGASYEQYF. In DNA form, the CDR3 reads TGTGCCAGCAGCCCTCTTGGCGGGGGGGCCTCCTACGAGCAGTACTTC.

CDR3 region: CASTQTSPPTFF. The DNA for the CDR3 is TGTGCCAGTACCCAAACCTCCCCCCCGACTTTCTTT. The genes are TRBV19 and TRBJ1-1, with D uncertain. CDR3 length equals 12 residues. From germline, CDR1 is LNHDA and CDR2 SQIVND (reference sequence). Trimming pared 7 bases from V and 12 bases from J, leaving 18 bases between.

The rearrangement uses TRBV19 and TRBJ1-1; D ambiguous. V was trimmed by 8 bases and J by 10 bases, leaving 17 bases between them. The germline CDR1 and CDR2 sequences are LNHDA and SQIVND (reference sequence). The CDR3 has 12 amino acids. CDR3 sequence: CASGFSIPGAFF. As DNA, the CDR3 is TGTGCCAGTGGGTTCAGCATCCCAGGAGCTTTCTTT.

This chain connects TRBV11-3 to TRBJ2-2; maybe TRBD2 (6 bases). V was trimmed by 3 bases and J by 5 bases, leaving 10 bases between them. In germline, CDR1 is SGHNT, CDR2 YENEEA. The CDR3 runs 14 residues. The CDR3 protein is CASSFGGITGELFF. The CDR3 DNA follows: TGTGCCAGCAGCTTTGGGGGGATTACCGGGGAGCTGTTTTTT.

The chain has TRBV12-3 or TRBV12-4 and TRBJ1-2, with D possibly matching TRBD1 (5 bases). There are 13 residues in the CDR3. Trimming took off 6 bases at V and 8 bases at J, with 16 bases between the two ends. For the CDR3, the DNA is TGTGCCAGCAGAACGGGGCAGCATGGAGGCTACACCTTC. Translating it yields CASRTGQHGGYTF.

DNA for the CDR3: TGTGCCAGCAGCTTAGCCGTCCAATCCGGGGAGCTGTTTTTT. This translates into CASSLAVQSGELFF. This chain uses TRBV7-9 with TRBJ2-2; no clear D gene. The length of the CDR3 is 14 residues. Trimming left V 0 bases short and J 6 bases short, with 8 bases between. CDR1 SEHNR and CDR2 FQNEAQ come from the germline V gene (reference sequence).

The chain recombines TRBV7-2 with TRBJ2-2, with D possibly TRBD2 on 6 matching bases. This CDR3 has 15 residues. Trimming stripped 1 base from V and 3 bases from J, with 9 bases between. Germline values: CDR1 SGHTA, CDR2 FQGNSA. The CDR3 protein is CASSLGSGYTGELFF. DNA of the CDR3: TGTGCCAGCAGCTTAGGTAGCGGCTACACCGGGGAGCTGTTTTTT.

This chain connects TRBV3-1 (or the pseudogene TRBV3-2) to TRBJ2-3; the D is unclear. The germline V and J ends were trimmed by 0 bases and 2 bases, with 21 bases remaining between them. Germline loops: CDR1 LGHDT, CDR2 YNNKEL (reference sequence). CDR3 length: 19 residues. CDR3 amino acids: CASSQDPVLKSLDTDTQYF. The CDR3 nucleotides are TGTGCCAGCAGCCAAGATCCAGTCTTAAAATCTCTTGACACAGATACGCAGTATTTT.